The entry below gives a single T cell receptor (beta chain) sequence along with its context. Its antigen is not identified. The sample is drawn from a study of a mutant IDH1 vaccine in newly diagnosed glioma. Study information: Of the patients given treatment, roughly 60% were male and about 38% were female, and a mean age of about 44 years was recorded. Patients previously underwent radiotherapy, temozolomide, or both, and most underwent both. Study-wide results and limits: Patients showed vaccine-induced immune responses at a rate of around 94%.

Sample time point: baseline, week 1 (first vaccination visit). The sample's treatment: pre-vaccination baseline after standard-of-care therapy. Donors harbored newly found WHO grade 3 or 4 IDH1-mutant, ATRX-lost astrocytomas. Method: immunoSEQ multiplex PCR; TCRdb's copy keeps in-frame clones and lacks some. This sample has about 30,000 clones, with approximately 80% found just once. The input for sequencing was PBMCs, taken from a glioma patient treated with radiotherapy, temozolomide or both. The receptor comes from a man between 25 and 39 years old with glioma.

Here the CDR3 reads CASSPRLASSYNEQFF. CDR3 bases: TGTGCCAGCAGTCCACGACTAGCGAGCTCCTACAATGAGCAGTTCTTC. The chain couples TRBV27 to TRBJ2-1; TRBD2 matches at 8 bases. The CDR3 sequence is 16 residues long. Germline CDR1 and CDR2: MNHEY and SMNVEV (reference sequence). Trimming took 5 bases from V and 0 from J; bases not matched to a gene: 6.